This entry lists 23 T cell receptor beta chains sequenced from one sample in a study of beta chain features in type 1 diabetes. Whole-study results and caveats: People with Type 1 diabetes carried modestly yet significantly shorter TCRB CDR3s in all four CD4+ subsets.

No antigens are known for them. The entirety of the isolated RNA underwent reverse transcription, so expressed TCRB transcripts were sequenced. TCRdb's table, derived via immunoSEQ multiplex PCR, lists solely in-frame clones and lacks some. The sample contains over 600,000 clones, around 12% of which appear only once. The sample comprised naive CD4+ T cells from blood. These receptors were taken from a man aged 25-45 years with type 1 diabetes.

This clone was seen more than once but under ten times. V usage is TRBV7-9 and J usage is TRBJ2-5; TRBD1 might be the D (7 bases). Per germline, CDR1 SEHNR and CDR2 FQNEAQ (reference sequence). Trimming took off 5 bases at V and 9 bases at J, with 22 bases between the two ends. The CDR3 length is 15 residues. CDR3 bases: TGTGCCAGCAGCCGGGACAGAGTCCCTTGGGAGGCCCAGTACTTC. Its translation is CASSRDRVPWEAQYF. Complete variable domain (other parts from reference TRBV7-9 and TRBJ2-5): DTGVSQNPRHKITKRGQNVTFRCDPISEHNRLYWYRQTLGQGPEFLTYFQNEAQLEKSRLLSDRFSAERPKGSFSTLEIQRTEQGDSAMYLCASSRDRVPWEAQYFGPGTRLLVL.

The chain recombines TRBV7-9 with TRBJ2-1; D is unresolved. The germline V gene has CDR1 SEHNR and CDR2 FQNEAQ (reference sequence). Trimming shortened V by 5 bases and J by 5 bases, and 16 bases separated the two germline ends. CDR3 length: 15 amino acids. The CDR3 region is CASSLMGSAHNEQFF. The CDR3, as DNA: TGTGCCAGCAGCCTGATGGGGTCAGCACACAATGAGCAGTTCTTC.

The chain is built from TRBV6-5 and TRBJ1-1, with 9 bases identical to TRBD1. The CDR3 contains 13 residues. The V gene end was trimmed by 5 bases and the J gene end by 5 bases; junction bases not matched to a gene: 3. CDR1 and CDR2 (germline): MNHEY, SVGAGI. DNA of the CDR3: TGTGCCAGCAGTAAGGGGACAGGGACTGAAGCTTTCTTT. This sequence encodes CASSKGTGTEAFF.

The chain joins TRBV11-2 to TRBJ1-4; TRBD1 might be the D (5 bases). Germline assignment: CDR1 SGHAT and CDR2 FQNNGV. The germline V and J ends were trimmed by 8 bases and 6 bases, with 13 bases remaining between them. CDR3 length equals 13 residues. CDR3 DNA: TGTGCCAGCGTCAGAGGGGAGTATGAAAAACTGTTTTTT. Its translation: CASVRGEYEKLFF.

The V and J genes are TRBV7-2 and TRBJ2-1, with 14 bases identical to TRBD2. CDR1 SGHTA and CDR2 FQGNSA come from the germline V gene. The trim removed 5 bases at V and 8 bases at J, leaving 5 bases unmatched. The length of the CDR3 is 15 residues. CDR3 residues: CASSPTSGGEYEQFF. The CDR3 DNA is TGTGCCAGCAGCCCGACTAGCGGGGGGGAGTATGAGCAGTTCTTC.

This clone was picked up a small number of times. The J gene is TRBJ2-7, the V gene TRBV4-2; TRBD1 matches at 8 bases. After removal of 1 base from V and 2 bases from J, the junction contained 7 bases not matched to a gene. The CDR3 sequence is 16 residues long. CDR1 is LGHNA, CDR2 YNFKEQ, per germline. The chain's CDR3 is CASSQGGGQATYEQYF. Written as DNA, the CDR3 is TGTGCCAGCAGCCAAGGAGGGGGACAGGCAACCTACGAGCAGTACTTC.

J is TRBJ1-1 and V is TRBV6-6; 7 nucleotides line up with TRBD1. The V gene end was trimmed by 7 bases and the J gene end by 3 bases; junction bases not matched to a gene: 5. This CDR3 contains 13 residues. The V gene's germline CDR1 is MNHNY and CDR2 SVGAGI (reference sequence). This CDR3 reads CASNRGEDTEAFF. In DNA, the CDR3 is TGTGCCAGCAACAGGGGAGAGGACACTGAAGCTTTCTTT.

The CDR3, as DNA: TGCGCCAGCAGCCAAGATGTTCGGGCGACAGGACGTCAGCCCCAGCATTTT. This translates into CASSQDVRATGRQPQHF. The gene calls are TRBV4-1 and TRBJ1-5, with TRBD1 as a possible D gene (6 bases). The V end was cut by 0 bases, the J end by 6 bases, with 18 bases between. The length of the CDR3 is 17 residues. In germline, CDR1 is MGHRA, CDR2 YSYEKL.

The chain couples TRBV6-5 to TRBJ1-2; D remains unclear. V gave up 2 bases and J gave up 5 bases, with 12 bases separating them. The germline gives CDR1 MNHEY, CDR2 SVGAGI. This CDR3 is 14 amino acids long. CDR3 protein: CASSYGKGWYGYTF. The DNA of the CDR3 is TGTGCCAGCAGTTACGGGAAGGGATGGTATGGCTACACCTTC.

This chain joins TRBV7-9 and TRBJ2-5, with 9 bases lining up with TRBD1. Germline V gene data show CDR1 as SEHNR and CDR2 as FQNEAQ (reference sequence). CDR3 size: 15 residues. Trimming took 5 bases from V and 2 from J; bases not matched to a gene: 6. The CDR3 nucleotides read TGTGCCAGCAGCCTCGGGACAGGGTCTCAAGAGACCCAGTACTTC. Amino acids: CASSLGTGSQETQYF.

This clone was counted only a few times. V is TRBV7-3 and J is TRBJ2-3; D is uncertain. CDR1 is SGHTA and CDR2 is FQGTGA in the germline V gene. The CDR3 extends over 14 amino acids. V lost 6 bases and J 0 bases, leaving 10 bases between the germline ends. The CDR3 DNA follows: TGTGCCAGCAGTCTGGCCACTAGCACAGATACGCAGTATTTT. This translates into CASSLATSTDTQYF.

The rearrangement joins TRBV9 to TRBJ2-1, with 15 bases fitting TRBD2. Trimming at V came to 1 base and at J to 3 bases, leaving 11 bases not matched to a gene. This CDR3 contains 20 residues. Germline V gene data show CDR1 as SGDLS and CDR2 as YYNGEE. The CDR3 coding sequence is TGTGCCAGCAGCGTAAACCCCGGACTAGCGGGGGGGTTGAGCTACAATGAGCAGTTCTTC. Protein sequence: CASSVNPGLAGGLSYNEQFF.

This clone was found a few times. The chain employs TRBV7-2 and TRBJ2-7, with D perhaps matching TRBD2 (6 bases). Per germline, CDR1 SGHTA and CDR2 FQGNSA. Trimming shortened V by 1 base and J by 5 bases, and 12 bases separated the two germline ends. The length of the CDR3 is 14 residues. The CDR3 DNA reads as TGTGCCAGCAGCTTAGTGGAGGGAGCCCACGAGCAGTACTTC. This translates into CASSLVEGAHEQYF.

This clone was detected only a few times. This chain connects TRBV7-2 to TRBJ1-5; 7 bases agree with TRBD1. The CDR3 is 13 amino acids. V dropped 5 bases and J dropped 6; count of bases not matched to a gene: 4. The V gene's germline CDR1 is SGHTA and CDR2 FQGNSA. The DNA of the CDR3 is TGTGCCAGCAGCCTGACAGGGTCTCAGCCCCAGCATTTT. Encoded protein: CASSLTGSQPQHF.

The chain carries TRBV29-1 and TRBJ1-1; TRBD1 agrees at 7 bases. The CDR3 extends over 13 amino acids. J lost 5 bases, V lost 4 bases, and 7 bases had no gene match. Germline V gene sequence: CDR1 SQVTM, CDR2 ANQGSEA. Here the CDR3 reads CSVAGEQGTEAFF. The CDR3 coding sequence is TGCAGCGTTGCAGGAGAACAGGGGACTGAAGCTTTCTTT.

The gene calls are TRBV4-1 and TRBJ2-1; D may be TRBD1 (6 bases). Germline V gives CDR1 MGHRA, CDR2 YSYEKL. The CDR3 extends over 19 amino acids. Trimming took 0 bases from V and 6 from J, leaving 24 bases between them. CDR3 protein: CASSQDRFTGSRVRNEQFF. The CDR3, as DNA: TGCGCCAGCAGCCAAGATCGGTTTACAGGGAGCCGCGTACGCAATGAGCAGTTCTTC.

The chain is built from TRBV7-9 and TRBJ2-7, with D perhaps matching TRBD2 (6 bases). V was shortened by 5 bases and J by 6 bases, with 32 bases between the two germline ends. Per germline, CDR1 SEHNR and CDR2 FQNEAQ (reference sequence). This CDR3 region has 19 residues. The CDR3 loop reads CASSPRPGTSAISHSEQYF. The CDR3 DNA sequence: TGTGCCAGCAGCCCCCGTCCCGGGACTTCGGCAATATCCCATAGCGAGCAGTACTTC.

J is TRBJ2-5 and V is TRBV29-1; D is uncertain. The length of the CDR3 is 12 residues. Germline CDR1 reads SQVTM; CDR2 reads ANQGSEA. V was clipped by 1 base and J by 7 bases, with 10 bases between them. This CDR3 is CSVEGGTWTQYF. In nucleotides, the CDR3 is TGCAGCGTTGAAGGGGGTACTTGGACCCAGTACTTC.

This clone was counted only a few times. The chain is built from TRBV4-1 and TRBJ2-3; D unresolved. CDR1 MGHRA and CDR2 YSYEKL come from the germline V gene. The V end was cut by 1 base, the J end by 5 bases, with 7 bases between. There are 13 residues in the CDR3. In DNA, the CDR3 is TGCGCCAGCAGCCAAGCCGGTCTAGATACGCAGTATTTT. Encoded protein: CASSQAGLDTQYF.

This clone has a single count. The chain couples TRBV20-1 to TRBJ1-2, with unresolved D. The V gene lost 0 bases and the J gene lost 6 bases, with 2 bases spanning the gap. The germline gives CDR1 DFQATT, CDR2 SNEGSKA (reference sequence). The CDR3 is made up of 10 amino acids. The CDR3 DNA reads TGCAGTGCTAGAGATGATGGCTACACCTTC. Translating it yields CSARDDGYTF.

V is TRBV28 and J is TRBJ1-5; 8 nucleotides align to TRBD1. This CDR3 contains 15 residues. From germline, CDR1 is MDHEN and CDR2 SYDVKM. V lost 6 bases to trimming and J lost 5 bases; unmatched junction nucleotides: 9. CDR3 sequence reads: CASRGQGSTHQPQHF. The CDR3 DNA reads TGTGCCAGCAGAGGACAGGGATCAACGCATCAGCCCCAGCATTTT.

J is TRBJ2-7 and V is TRBV5-6, with 9 bases that match TRBD2. CDR3 length: 15 residues. Germline CDR1 and CDR2: SGHDT and YYEEEE. The V segment lost 4 bases and the J segment 2 bases; nucleotides outside the gene matches: 7. CDR3 sequence reads: CASSILAGKTYEQYF. CDR3 DNA sequence: TGTGCCAGCAGCATACTAGCGGGTAAGACCTACGAGCAGTACTTC.

This clone turned up a few times. Other DNA sequences in the same sample also yield this CDR3. This chain joins TRBV29-1 and TRBJ2-7; TRBD1 matches at 8 bases. The CDR3 is made up of 12 amino acids. Germline-derived CDR1 and CDR2 are SQVTM and ANQGSEA. Trimming at V came to 4 bases and at J to 4 bases, leaving 3 bases not matched to a gene. CDR3: CSVGTGRYEQYF. The CDR3 DNA reads TGCAGCGTTGGGACAGGGCGTTACGAGCAGTACTTC.